This T cell receptor (beta chain) was sequenced in a study of shared clonotypes between healthy human individuals. Points from the study as a whole: Among donors, clonotype sharing was expected to be affected by sequencing depth.

As to this clone: The antigen remains undetermined.

Assay runs were performed at deep level. Sequenced by immunoSEQ multiplex PCR; TCRdb stores in-frame clones only, minus some. The sample shows around 550,000 clones, roughly 96% of them seen only once. In germline, CDR1 is MNHEY, CDR2 SMNVEV (reference sequence). The CDR3 runs to 13 residues. Deletions cut 8 bases from V and 4 bases from J, with 14 bases between. Naive CD8 cells, CD45RO-negative and positively selected for CCR7, excluded terminally differentiated effector memory CD45RA+ cells. Donors, without exception, were Caucasian adults residing in Nashville, Tennessee. The sample was naive CD8+ T cells sorted from blood. The receptor's source is a woman under 40 in good health. The chain employs TRBV27 and TRBJ1-2; D unresolved. CDR3 nucleotide sequence: TGTGCCAGCTCTCTCTCCGTTAGCTATGGCTACACCTTC. Translation gives CASSLSVSYGYTF.